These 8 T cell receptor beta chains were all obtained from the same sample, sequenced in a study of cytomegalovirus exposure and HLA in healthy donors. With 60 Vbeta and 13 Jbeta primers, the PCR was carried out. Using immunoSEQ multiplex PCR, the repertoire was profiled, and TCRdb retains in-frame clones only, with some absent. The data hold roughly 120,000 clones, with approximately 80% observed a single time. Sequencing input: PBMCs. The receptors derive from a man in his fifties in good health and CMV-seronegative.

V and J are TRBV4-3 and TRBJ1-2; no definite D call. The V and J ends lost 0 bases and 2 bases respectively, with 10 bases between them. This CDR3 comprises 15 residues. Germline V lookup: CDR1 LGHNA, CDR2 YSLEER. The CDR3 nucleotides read TGCGCCAGCAGCCAAGAGGGCGGGCGAAACTATGGCTACACCTTC. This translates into CASSQEGGRNYGYTF.

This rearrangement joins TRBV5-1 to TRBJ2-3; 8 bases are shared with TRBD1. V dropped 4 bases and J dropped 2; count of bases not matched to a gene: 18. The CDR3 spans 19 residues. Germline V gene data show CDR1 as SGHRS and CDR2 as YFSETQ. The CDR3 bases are TGCGCCAGCAGCACGAGTGGGACAGGACTAAAGGTATTCACAGATACGCAGTATTTT. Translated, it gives CASSTSGTGLKVFTDTQYF.

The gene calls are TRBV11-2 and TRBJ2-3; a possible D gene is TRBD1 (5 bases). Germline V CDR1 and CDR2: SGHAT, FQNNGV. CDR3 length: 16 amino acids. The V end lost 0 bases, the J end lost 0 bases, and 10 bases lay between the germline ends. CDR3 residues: CASSLDLQGSTDTQYF. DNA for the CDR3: TGTGCCAGCAGCTTAGATCTCCAGGGTAGCACAGATACGCAGTATTTT. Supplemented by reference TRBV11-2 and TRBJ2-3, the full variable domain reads EAGVAQSPRYKIIEKRQSVAFWCNPISGHATLYWYQQILGQGPKLLIQFQNNGVVDDSQLPKDRFSAERLKGVDSTLKIQPAKLEDSAVYLCASSLDLQGSTDTQYFGPGTRLTVL.

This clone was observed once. In DNA form, the CDR3 reads TGTGCCAGCAGCCAAGTGGGACTAATCTCACAGGAGCAGTTCTTC. Protein: CASSQVGLISQEQFF. The V gene is TRBV14, the J gene TRBJ2-1, with TRBD2 identical over 7 bases. The length of the CDR3 is 15 residues. CDR1 is SGHDN and CDR2 is FVKESK in the germline V gene. The V gene end was trimmed by 1 base and the J gene end by 10 bases; junction bases not matched to a gene: 10. The variable domain in full, completed from reference TRBV14 and TRBJ2-1, reads EAGVTQFPSHSVIEKGQTVTLRCDPISGHDNLYWYRRVMGKEIKFLLHFVKESKQDESGMPNNRFLAERTGGTYSTLKVQPAELEDSGVYFCASSQVGLISQEQFFGPGTRLTVL.

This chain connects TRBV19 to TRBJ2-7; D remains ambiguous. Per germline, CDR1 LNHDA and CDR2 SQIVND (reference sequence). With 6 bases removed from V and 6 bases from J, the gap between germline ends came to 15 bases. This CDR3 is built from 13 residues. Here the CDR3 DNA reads TGTGCCAGTAGCATGATCTGGTCCGGCGAGCAGTACTTC. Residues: CASSMIWSGEQYF.

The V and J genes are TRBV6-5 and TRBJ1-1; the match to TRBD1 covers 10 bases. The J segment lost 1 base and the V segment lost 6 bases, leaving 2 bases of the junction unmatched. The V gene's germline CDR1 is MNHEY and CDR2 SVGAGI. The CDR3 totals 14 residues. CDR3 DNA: TGTGCCAGCAGGGGGACAGGGGAGAACACTGAAGCTTTCTTT. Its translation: CASRGTGENTEAFF.

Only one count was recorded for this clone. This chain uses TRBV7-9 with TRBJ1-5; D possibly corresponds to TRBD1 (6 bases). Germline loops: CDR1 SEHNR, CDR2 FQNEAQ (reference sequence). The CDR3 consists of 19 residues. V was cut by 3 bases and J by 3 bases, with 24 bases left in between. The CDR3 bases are TGTGCCAGCAGCTTTGGTCTGGGGACACCTGGCTCTTCCAATCAGCCCCAGCATTTT. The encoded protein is CASSFGLGTPGSSNQPQHF.

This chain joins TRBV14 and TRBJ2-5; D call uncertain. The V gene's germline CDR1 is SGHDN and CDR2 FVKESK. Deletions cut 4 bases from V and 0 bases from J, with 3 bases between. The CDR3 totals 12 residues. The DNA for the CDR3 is TGTGCCAGCAGCCCCAACCAAGAGACCCAGTACTTC. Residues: CASSPNQETQYF.